The clone carrying this TCR beta chain is identified as medium-sized (0.01 to 0.1%) from frequency. The antigen is unknown. The record originates from a study of T cell clusters in autoimmune cytopenias. The study's findings and limits: TRB repertoire shifts in secondary cytopenia and chronic lymphocytic leukemia mostly reflected lymphoma, not autoimmunity.

The V gene's germline CDR1 is KGHSH and CDR2 LQKENI. The CDR3 consists of 15 residues. TRB was amplified by touch-down multiplex PCR, primer pools A and B combined. TCRdb reprocessed the multiplex PCR reads and keeps a single row for each CDR3 protein, giving no DNA. The listing contains about 11,000 distinct CDR3 sequences. Each sample's input was around 270 ng genomic DNA, about 38,000 genome equivalents. This sample also belongs to another study, concerning T cell repertoires in aging, cancer and after chemotherapy.

The sample taken for sequencing was peripheral blood. The source is a human donor in good health. The chain uses TRBV18 and TRBJ2-3. CDR3 loop: CASSTGTSGTDTQYF.